The 28 T cell receptor beta chains below were found in one sample sequenced in a study of human T cells and chemical hapten exposure. Extraction yielded total RNA from whole blood (unfractionated). TCRdb re-called the 5' RACE reads through MiXCR, storing one row per CDR3 protein. The table lists approximately 150,000 distinct CDR3 sequences, 4.1% of them singletons. These receptors all come from a female donor in good health.

This clonotype occurred many times. The chain recombines TRBV29-1 with TRBJ1-5, with D maybe TRBD1 (6 bases). V was clipped by 5 bases and J by 5 bases, with 16 bases between them. Germline assignment: CDR1 SQVTM and CDR2 ANQGSEA. The CDR3 consists of 14 residues. CDR3 protein: CSVSQGRFDQPQHF. The CDR3 coding sequence is TGCAGCGTTTCCCAGGGGAGGTTTGATCAGCCCCAGCATTTT.

This clonotype was observed many times. This sequence joins TRBV6-2 or TRBV6-3 and TRBJ2-7; either TRBD1 or TRBD2 may supply D (5 bases each). This CDR3 has 14 amino acids. V shed 5 bases and J shed 0 bases, with 11 bases lying between them. CDR1 and CDR2 from the germline V gene are MNHEY and SVGEGT. The CDR3 nucleotides are TGTGCCAGCAGTAGGGGACGCCTCTCCTACGAGCAGTACTTC. It encodes CASSRGRLSYEQYF.

This clonotype was recorded only once. A read error is possible here, since a much larger clone lies one base away. The DNA for the CDR3 is TGTGCCAGCAGCGGTGGGGGGGGTAGCACAGATACGCAGTATTTT. Amino acid sequence: CASSGGGGSTDTQYF. The rearrangement uses TRBV12-3 or TRBV12-4 and TRBJ2-3; 7 bases match TRBD2. Losses at the gene ends were 6 bases for V and 0 bases for J; bases not matched to a gene: 6. The length of the CDR3 is 15 residues.

Many counts were recorded for this clonotype. V gene TRBV5-1 combines with J gene TRBJ1-1, with D perhaps matching TRBD1 (5 bases). The CDR3 spans 14 residues. CDR1 SGHRS and CDR2 YFSETQ come from the germline V gene. V gave up 2 bases and J gave up 1 base, with 9 bases separating them. CDR3 in amino acids: CASSLFGTNTEAFF. CDR3 DNA: TGCGCCAGCAGCTTATTCGGGACGAACACTGAAGCTTTCTTT.

This clonotype was counted at least ten times. CDR3 in DNA: TGTGCCAGCAGTACACAGGGGGCCCCTCTCAGCACCGGGGAGCTGTTTTTT. Translated: CASSTQGAPLSTGELFF. The J gene is TRBJ2-2, the V gene TRBV6-6; 9 nucleotides align to TRBD1. V shed 5 bases, J shed 4 bases, and the junction held 11 bases outside the gene matches. The germline V gene encodes CDR1 MNHNY and CDR2 SVGAGI (reference sequence). The length of the CDR3 is 17 residues.

This clonotype was picked up many times. The CDR3 DNA reads TGCAGCGTTGAAGAAGGGACTAGCGACGAGCAGTACTTC. This gives the protein CSVEEGTSDEQYF. The rearrangement links TRBV29-1 to TRBJ2-7, with 10 bases fitting TRBD2. J was trimmed by 5 bases and V by 0 bases; bases with no gene match: 1. Germline V gives CDR1 SQVTM, CDR2 ANQGSEA. The CDR3 loop spans 13 amino acids.

This clonotype was recorded many times. This chain links TRBV2 with TRBJ2-7, with D unclear. Trimming took 6 bases from V and 0 from J, leaving 15 bases between them. This CDR3 region has 15 residues. Germline CDR1 and CDR2: SNHLY and FYNNEI. CDR3 sequence reads: CASRRDVKHSYEQYF. The CDR3 DNA reads TGTGCCAGCAGACGCGACGTCAAGCACTCCTACGAGCAGTACTTC.

For this clonotype: A read error may be the cause here, since a much bigger clone is one base away. The chain combines TRBV30 with TRBJ1-1, with TRBD1 identical over 7 bases. The CDR3 totals 13 residues. Germline V gene data show CDR1 as GTSNPN and CDR2 as SVGIG (reference sequence). The junction had 2 bases not matched to a gene; V was cut back by 1 base and J by 3 bases. In DNA form, the CDR3 reads TGTGCCTGGAGTGGAACAGGGGACACTGAAGCTTTCTTT. Its protein product is CAWSGTGDTEAFF.

This clonotype occurred many times. This chain joins TRBV29-1 and TRBJ1-2; D may be TRBD1 (5 bases). The CDR3 covers 14 residues. Trimming removed 6 bases from V and 0 bases from J, with 14 bases in between. Germline lookup yields CDR1 SQVTM and CDR2 ANQGSEA. DNA of the CDR3: TGCAGCGTCCAGAGAGGGGAGTCTAACTATGGCTACACCTTC. It encodes CSVQRGESNYGYTF.

There are many counts of this clonotype. CDR3 nucleotides: TGTGCCAGCAGTTACCCGACAGGGGTAGGCACTGAAGCTTTCTTT. It translates to CASSYPTGVGTEAFF. The chain employs TRBV6-2 or TRBV6-3 and TRBJ1-1, with 8 bases matching TRBD1. The V and J ends lost 2 bases and 4 bases, in that order; junction bases with no gene match: 6. CDR3 length: 15 residues. Looked up from germline, CDR1 is MNHEY and CDR2 is SVGEGT.

This clonotype was observed many times. V gene TRBV7-2 combines with J gene TRBJ1-2; D possibly corresponds to TRBD1 (6 bases). V dropped 5 bases and J dropped 4 bases, with 14 bases sitting between them. This CDR3 spans 14 amino acids. Germline CDR1 is SGHTA and CDR2 is FQGNSA. CDR3 nucleotides: TGTGCCAGCAGCCTAGGACAGACGAGCTATGGCTACACCTTC. Translated, it gives CASSLGQTSYGYTF.

Many counts were recorded for this clonotype. This chain uses TRBV4-2 with TRBJ2-2, with D tentatively TRBD1 or TRBD2 (6 bases each). The CDR3 is 16 residues long. Germline-derived CDR1 and CDR2 are LGHNA and YNFKEQ. The V gene lost 4 bases and the J gene lost 3 bases, with 15 bases spanning the gap. CDR3 nucleotides: TGTGCCAGCAGCCTAACAGGGAGGTTCCACACCGGGGAGCTGTTTTTT. Translating gives CASSLTGRFHTGELFF.

This clonotype was observed a few times. The rearrangement links TRBV20-1 to TRBJ1-1, with D unresolved. Trimming took 5 bases from V and 6 from J, leaving 16 bases between them. The CDR3 has 13 amino acids. Germline V gene sequence: CDR1 DFQATT, CDR2 SNEGSKA (reference sequence). CDR3 in DNA: TGCAGTGCTTCTAGTCAAGCCCTGTCTGAAGCTTTCTTT. Its translation is CSASSQALSEAFF.

This clonotype was counted many times. This chain uses TRBV5-1 with TRBJ1-1; 7 bases map to TRBD1. This CDR3 is 16 amino acids long. Germline V gene sequence: CDR1 SGHRS, CDR2 YFSETQ. With 4 bases clipped from V and 0 bases from J, the junction kept 9 bases outside the gene matches. In nucleotides, the CDR3 is TGCGCCAGCAGCCCTCACAGGGGACGCCTGAACACTGAAGCTTTCTTT. Protein: CASSPHRGRLNTEAFF.

This clonotype has just a few counts. The chain combines TRBV10-3 with TRBJ2-1; D possibly corresponds to TRBD1 (5 bases). Trimming pared 5 bases from V and 7 bases from J, leaving 9 bases between. The germline V gene has CDR1 ENHRY and CDR2 SYGVKD. This CDR3 has 12 residues. CDR3 sequence (DNA): TGTGCCATCAGTCAGGGATCTAATGAGCAGTTCTTC. Its protein is CAISQGSNEQFF.

The rearrangement joins TRBV2 to TRBJ2-7, with a weak D call TRBD2 (6 bases). Per the germline V gene, CDR1 is SNHLY and CDR2 is FYNNEI. Trimming pared 7 bases from V and 3 bases from J, leaving 16 bases between. The CDR3 length is 14 residues. The CDR3 here is CASTVRGGVYEQYF. The CDR3 region has the DNA TGTGCCAGCACGGTCCGGGGCGGGGTCTACGAGCAGTACTTC.

At least ten counts were recorded for this clonotype. The genes are TRBV20-1 and TRBJ2-2; D possibly corresponds to TRBD1 (8 bases). The V gene lost 5 bases and the J gene lost 6 bases, with 19 bases spanning the gap. From germline, CDR1 is DFQATT and CDR2 SNEGSKA (reference sequence). CDR3 length: 15 residues. The CDR3 DNA reads TGCAGTGCTCATCCCACAGGGGGGGCCGCCGGGGAGCTGTTTTTT. This gives the protein CSAHPTGGAAGELFF.

The rearrangement links TRBV6-5 to TRBJ1-5; weak D call: TRBD1 (5 bases). In germline, CDR1 is MNHEY, CDR2 SVGAGI. This CDR3 is 15 amino acids long. Trimming cost V 0 bases and J 3 bases, with 9 bases left between them. The CDR3 here is CASSYSGASNQPQHF. In DNA, the CDR3 is TGTGCCAGCAGTTACTCCGGGGCCTCCAATCAGCCCCAGCATTTT.

The rearrangement links TRBV3-1 to TRBJ2-1, with no clear D. The CDR3 length is 18 residues. Trimming left V 4 bases short and J 7 bases short, with 26 bases between. Germline V lookup: CDR1 LGHDT, CDR2 YNNKEL (reference sequence). The CDR3 sequence is CASSLKFKTLNVGNEQFF. CDR3 nucleotide sequence: TGTGCCAGCAGCCTAAAATTCAAGACACTCAATGTGGGTAATGAGCAGTTCTTC.

The chain is built from TRBV29-1 and TRBJ1-2; no clear D gene. This CDR3 is built from 12 residues. Germline loops: CDR1 SQVTM, CDR2 ANQGSEA. Trimming cost V 2 bases and J 6 bases, with 10 bases left between them. In nucleotides, the CDR3 is TGCAGCGTTGAAAGCAGGACCGATGGCTACACCTTC. It encodes CSVESRTDGYTF.

In its sample, this clonotype was seen a few times. This sequence joins TRBV18 and TRBJ1-6; TRBD1 aligns across 10 bases. Germline V gives CDR1 KGHSH, CDR2 LQKENI. J was trimmed by 10 bases and V by 4 bases; bases with no gene match: 7. The CDR3 length is 15 residues. The chain's CDR3 is CASSLVRDRGSPLHF. DNA of the CDR3: TGTGCCAGCTCACTCGTCCGGGACAGGGGCTCACCCCTCCACTTT. Variable domain in full (rest from reference TRBV18 and TRBJ1-6): NAGVMQNPRHLVRRRGQEARLRCSPMKGHSHVYWYRQLPEEGLKFMVYLQKENIIDESGMPKERFSAEFPKEGPSILRIQQVVRGDSAAYFCASSLVRDRGSPLHFGNGTRLTVT.

In this sample, this clonotype turned up many times. The chain joins TRBV9 to TRBJ2-3; 8 bases are shared with TRBD2. The CDR3 covers 15 residues. The trim removed 3 bases at V and 0 bases at J, leaving 3 bases unmatched. The V gene's germline CDR1 is SGDLS and CDR2 YYNGEE. The CDR3 DNA sequence: TGTGCCAGCAGCGCCCGGGGGGGGAGCACAGATACGCAGTATTTT. Its translation is CASSARGGSTDTQYF.

This clonotype was counted many times. The V call is TRBV14, the J call TRBJ1-2; D unclear. This CDR3 region has 14 residues. Germline CDR1 and CDR2: SGHDN and FVKESK. Trimming pared 1 base from V and 4 bases from J, leaving 10 bases between. The CDR3 nucleotides read TGTGCCAGCAGCCAAGTTCCGGGGAGCTATGGCTACACCTTC. Translating gives CASSQVPGSYGYTF. The complete variable domain, with remaining parts taken from reference TRBV14 and TRBJ1-2, reads EAGVTQFPSHSVIEKGQTVTLRCDPISGHDNLYWYRRVMGKEIKFLLHFVKESKQDESGMPNNRFLAERTGGTYSTLKVQPAELEDSGVYFCASSQVPGSYGYTFGSGTRLTVV.

This clonotype was counted many times. The rearrangement uses TRBV2 and TRBJ1-1, with TRBD1 matching over 8 bases. This CDR3 has 14 amino acids. The germline gives CDR1 SNHLY, CDR2 FYNNEI. With V trimmed by 6 bases and J by 7 bases, 10 bases remained unmatched. The CDR3 reads CASRDRVILGEAFF. Written as DNA, the CDR3 is TGTGCCAGCAGGGACAGGGTGATTTTAGGTGAAGCTTTCTTT.

The sample holds many counts of this clonotype. J is TRBJ2-2 and V is TRBV6-4; 8 bases match TRBD2. The junction had 4 bases not matched to a gene; V was cut back by 6 bases and J by 1 base. The CDR3 runs 15 residues. Germline lookup yields CDR1 MRHNA and CDR2 SNTAGT. The CDR3 sequence: CASSPGGENTGELFF. The DNA for the CDR3 is TGTGCCAGCAGCCCCGGGGGGGAGAACACCGGGGAGCTGTTTTTT.

This clonotype was seen many times. V gene TRBV20-1 combines with J gene TRBJ2-3; D call uncertain. From germline, CDR1 is DFQATT and CDR2 SNEGSKA (reference sequence). CDR3 size: 18 residues. Trimming left V 3 bases short and J 2 bases short, with 24 bases between. In DNA, the CDR3 is TGCAGTGCTAGGGGCCGGGCTAACCCTTTTCCTTACACAGATACGCAGTATTTT. This translates into CSARGRANPFPYTDTQYF.

To note about this clonotype: A much bigger clone sits one base away, suggesting this may be a read error. V is TRBV7-2 and J is TRBJ2-3, with D tentatively TRBD1 (6 bases). Germline V gene data show CDR1 as SGHTA and CDR2 as FQGNSA. The ends were cut back, 7 bases at V and 4 bases at J, with 15 bases in the middle. The CDR3 is 14 residues long. The chain's CDR3 is CASNVTQGADTQYF. CDR3 bases: TGTGCCAGCAACGTAACACAGGGAGCAGATACGCAGTATTTT.

The sample holds a few counts of this clonotype. The rearrangement links TRBV12-3 or TRBV12-4 to TRBJ2-5, with 8 bases identical to TRBD2. The CDR3 loop spans 14 amino acids. Trimming cost V 6 bases and J 4 bases; bases outside gene matches: 7. The CDR3 protein is CASSPGGRLETQYF. CDR3 coding DNA: TGTGCCAGCAGCCCGGGGGGGCGCTTAGAGACCCAGTACTTC.